Listed below are T cell receptor beta chains from one sample, sequenced in a study of blood T cell repertoires in COVID-19. The table came from immunoSEQ multiplex PCR; TCRdb's copy has only in-frame clones and leaves some out. The repertoire has 48,000 or so clones, approximately 84% of them found once; the top ten carry about 2.8%. The sample comprised peripheral blood. The receptors were gathered from a woman of 80 years or more with COVID-19, enrolled during active disease. CDR3s include the opening cysteine and the closing phenylalanine or tryptophan. A D gene is named only where the DNA matches it firmly. A row's size may be missing; if present it is once, few, many or a size class.

TRBJ1-6	TRBV5-3	.	.	TGTGCCAGAAGCTTGTGCAGGTCGTTTATCATTAATAATTCACCCCTCCACTTT	CARSLCRSFIINNSPLHF
TRBJ2-1	TRBV28	.	TRBD2	TGTGCCAGCAGTTCTTTGAGCGGGACTAGACCGAGCTCCTACAATGAGCAGTTCTTC	CASSSLSGTRPSSYNEQFF
TRBJ2-1	TRBV7-9	.	TRBD2	TGTGCCAGCAGCTTATACGGAAGGGCGGGGGGGAGTTACAATGAGCAGTTCTTC	CASSLYGRAGGSYNEQFF
TRBJ2-1	TRBV10-2	.	TRBD2	TGCGCCAGCAGTATGGGGCGGGGGGGCCTATACAATGAGCAGTTCTTC	CASSMGRGGLYNEQFF
TRBJ2-1	TRBV20-1	.	TRBD2	TGCAGTGCTGGCGGGAGGAATGAGCAGTTCTTC	CSAGGRNEQFF
TRBJ1-2	TRBV12-3/TRBV12-4	few	TRBD1	TGTGCCAGTTACAGGGGGCTTGATGGCTACACCTTC	CASYRGLDGYTF
TRBJ2-2	TRBV24-1	.	TRBD1	TGTGCCACCAGTGACACCAGACAGGGTTGGACCGGGGAGCTGTTTTTT	CATSDTRQGWTGELFF
TRBJ1-5	TRBV2	once	.	TGTGCCAGCAGGTATGGCACAGGAAATCAGCCCCAGCATTTT	CASRYGTGNQPQHF
TRBJ1-2	TRBV7-2	few	.	TGTGCCAGCAGGGGGGCGCGCCTAAGTGGCTACACCTTC	CASRGARLSGYTF
TRBJ1-3	TRBV19	.	.	TGTGCCAGTAGTATCTCGTACTCTGGAAACACCATATATTTT	CASSISYSGNTIYF
TRBJ1-2	TRBV19	few	.	TGTGCCAGTAGTATCGGTGGCAGGTTACGAGGCTACACCTTC	CASSIGGRLRGYTF
TRBJ2-3	TRBV24-1	.	TRBD1	TGTGTCACCAGTGATTTACCCGAACAGGGGGGCACAGATACGCAGTATTTT	CVTSDLPEQGGTDTQYF
TRBJ1-5	TRBV30	.	TRBD1	TGTGCCTGGAGTGCGACAGGGCTCGGCAATCAGCCCCAGCATTTT	CAWSATGLGNQPQHF
TRBJ1-2	TRBV28	.	.	TGTGCCAGCAGTTTAAAACAGGTCTATGGCTACACCTTC	CASSLKQVYGYTF
TRBJ2-7	TRBV5-1	.	TRBD1	TGCGCCAGCAGCCGGACAGGCCCCCTGGACTCAGTGGCCTACGAGCAGTACTTC	CASSRTGPLDSVAYEQYF
TRBJ1-2	TRBV6-5	few	TRBD1	TGTGCCAGCAGTTACTCCCGGACAGGGGGGAGCTACACCTTC	CASSYSRTGGSYTF
TRBJ1-6	TRBV5-4	.	TRBD1	TGTGCCAGCAGCTTGGCCGACAGGGGCGGTTCACCCCTCCACTTT	CASSLADRGGSPLHF
TRBJ2-5	TRBV27	.	TRBD2	TGTGCCAGGATTTTTAGCGGGACCCCGTACCAAGAGACCCAGTACTTC	CARIFSGTPYQETQYF
TRBJ1-1	TRBV2	once	.	TGTGCCAGCAGTATAACGAGAGGCACTGAAGCTTTCTTT	CASSITRGTEAFF
TRBJ2-2	TRBV14	.	TRBD1	TGTGCCAGCAGCCAAGAACCAGGGGGCGCGGTCGGGGAGCTGTTTTTT	CASSQEPGGAVGELFF
TRBJ1-2	TRBV5-1	.	.	TGCGCCAGCAGCTTGGCCGGGAGGGCCTCCGATGGATCCACCTTC	CASSLAGRASDGSTF
TRBJ1-2	TRBV5-4	.	TRBD1	TGTGCCAGCAGCTTGGAGGAGGGGGCTGGGGACTATGGCTACACCTTC	CASSLEEGAGDYGYTF
TRBJ2-5	TRBV18	.	TRBD1	TGTGCCAGCTCACCAGCTACAGGGGTCCAAGAGACCCAGTACTTC	CASSPATGVQETQYF
TRBJ2-5	TRBV30	.	TRBD2	TGTGCCTGGAGTACGGGTTCAGCGGGGGGCCAAGAGACCCAGTACTTC	CAWSTGSAGGQETQYF
TRBJ1-3	TRBV3-1/TRBV3-2	.	TRBD1	TGTGCCAGCAGCCACGAGGGGGCGAGCTCTGGAAACACCATATATTTT	CASSHEGASSGNTIYF
TRBJ2-5	TRBV6-5	.	TRBD2	TGTGCCAGCAGCGCGGGACTAGCGGGGGGGGAGACCCAGTACTTC	CASSAGLAGGETQYF
TRBJ2-7	TRBV27	.	.	TGTGCCAGCAGTTTTTCGGTTTTTGGAGGCCCCCCGGACTACGAGCAGTACTTC	CASSFSVFGGPPDYEQYF
TRBJ2-2	TRBV11-3	few	TRBD2	TGTGCCAGCAGCCCGGGAGGGGTCGGCACCGGGGAGCTGTTTTTT	CASSPGGVGTGELFF
TRBJ1-1	TRBV5-1	.	.	TGCGCCAGCAGCTCCCCCGACAGACAGAACACTGAAGCTTTCTTT	CASSSPDRQNTEAFF
TRBJ1-4	TRBV29-1	.	.	TGCAGCGTTGACTCGGGGGTCCGGGGAAAACTGTTTTTT	CSVDSGVRGKLFF
TRBJ1-2	TRBV19	.	TRBD1	TGTGCCAGTAGCCAGACAGGGGTAGGGAACTATGGCTACACCTTC	CASSQTGVGNYGYTF
TRBJ2-1	TRBV3-1/TRBV3-2	.	TRBD2	TGTGCCAGCAGCCAGCGGACTAGCGGGGGGGGGCAGTTCTTC	CASSQRTSGGGQFF
TRBJ2-5	TRBV7-8	.	.	TGTGCCAGCAGCTTATGGAGTCAAGAGACCCAGTACTTC	CASSLWSQETQYF